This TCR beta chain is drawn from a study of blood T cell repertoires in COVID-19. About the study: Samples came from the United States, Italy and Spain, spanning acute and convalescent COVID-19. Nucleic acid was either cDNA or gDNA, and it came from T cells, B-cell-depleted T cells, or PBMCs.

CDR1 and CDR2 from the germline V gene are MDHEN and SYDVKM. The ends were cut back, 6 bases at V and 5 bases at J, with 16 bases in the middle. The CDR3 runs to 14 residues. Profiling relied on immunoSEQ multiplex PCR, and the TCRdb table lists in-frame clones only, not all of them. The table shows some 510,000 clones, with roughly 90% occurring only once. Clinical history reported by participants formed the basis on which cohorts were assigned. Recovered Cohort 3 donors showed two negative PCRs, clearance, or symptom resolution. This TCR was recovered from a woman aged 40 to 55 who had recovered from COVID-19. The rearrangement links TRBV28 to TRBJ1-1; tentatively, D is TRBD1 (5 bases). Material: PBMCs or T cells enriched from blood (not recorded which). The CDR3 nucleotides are TGTGCCAGCAGGATCTCAGGGTGGGGAACTGAAGCTTTCTTT. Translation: CASRISGWGTEAFF.